The rows below give T cell receptor beta chains drawn from one sample of a study of CD8 T cells in ankylosing spondylitis. TCRdb reanalysed the 5' RACE reads using MiXCR and keeps one entry per CDR3 protein. This table holds 670,000 or so distinct CDR3 sequences, roughly 19% found once. The specimen was blood, either unsorted or a sorted T cell fraction (not recorded which). These receptors came from a male donor with ankylosing spondylitis. The CDR3 runs from the conserved cysteine through the conserved F or W. A D gene is named only where the DNA matches it firmly. Size is stated for part of the rows, as once, few or many counts, or as a class when the clone is expanded.

J gene	D gene	V gene	clone size	CDR3 DNA	CDR3 protein
TRBJ2-1	TRBD2	TRBV27	-	TGTGCCAGCAGTTTATGGACTAGCGGCGCCTACAATGAGCAGTTCTTC	CASSLWTSGAYNEQFF
TRBJ1-1	-	TRBV20-1	few	TGCAGTGCTAGGGGGCCCGGGGCTGAAGCTTTCTTT	CSARGPGAEAFF
TRBJ1-2	TRBD1	TRBV7-2	few	TGTGCCAGCAGCTTCCAGGGGGCGCGAGGCTACACCTTC	CASSFQGARGYTF
TRBJ2-2	-	TRBV5-6	few	TGTGCCAGCAGCTCGTGGGGTGCCGGGGAGCTGTTTTTT	CASSSWGAGELFF
TRBJ2-5	-	TRBV27	-	TGTGCCAGCAAGACTTCCCTGTACCAAGAGACCCAGTACTTC	CASKTSLYQETQYF
TRBJ1-1	-	TRBV12-3/TRBV12-4	many	TGTGCCAGCAGTTTAGTTGTCGGGACTGAAGCTTTCTTT	CASSLVVGTEAFF
TRBJ1-5	-	TRBV20-1	few	TGCAGTGCTAGGGAGGAGGGGCCCCAGCCCCAGCATTTT	CSAREEGPQPQHF
TRBJ2-6	-	TRBV4-2	-	TGTGCCAGCAGCCCGGTGGCGAATGGGGCCAACGTCCTGACTTTC	CASSPVANGANVLTF
TRBJ1-1	-	TRBV7-2	few	TGTGCCAGCAGCGTGCAGTGGGAAGCTTTCTTT	CASSVQWEAFF
TRBJ2-7	-	TRBV20-1	few	TGCAGTGCTAGAGATCTAGACCCCTATAGCTCCTACGAGCAGTACTTC	CSARDLDPYSSYEQYF
TRBJ1-5	-	TRBV20-1	-	TGCAGTGCTAGAGATTCCACATATAGCAATCAGCCCCAGCATTTT	CSARDSTYSNQPQHF
TRBJ2-1	-	TRBV7-8	once	TGTGCCAGCAGCTTAGCTGCTACCGACATATCCGATGAGCAGTTCTTC	CASSLAATDISDEQFF
TRBJ2-7	-	TRBV11-2	-	TGTGCCAGCAGCTTAGATGTACAGGGCTCCCTAACTTACGAGCAGTACTTC	CASSLDVQGSLTYEQYF
TRBJ2-1	-	TRBV20-1	-	TGCAGTGCTAGAGTCCCCACGGGTTACAATGAGCAGTTCTTC	CSARVPTGYNEQFF
TRBJ2-5	-	TRBV27	few	TGTGCCAGCAGTTACGGGAAGGGGGAGACCCAGTACTTC	CASSYGKGETQYF
TRBJ2-7	TRBD2	TRBV30	-	TGTGCCTGGGCGGGGGGTCGGGACGAGCAGTACTTC	CAWAGGRDEQYF
TRBJ1-1	TRBD1	TRBV5-6	-	TGTGCCAGCAGCTCTCTTATCGGACAGGGGAGTAACACTGAAGCTTTCTTT	CASSSLIGQGSNTEAFF
TRBJ2-3	-	TRBV20-1	-	TGCAGTGCTAGAGAGGGCCAGGCCGCTGTGCAGTATTTT	CSAREGQAAVQYF
TRBJ2-1	-	TRBV5-6	-	TGTGCCATCAGCTTGTATCGGGGAGGACTAAGCTCCTACAATGAGCAGTTCTTC	CAISLYRGGLSSYNEQFF
TRBJ1-2	-	TRBV27	-	TGTGCCAGCAGCGCCTTCGGGACCGTCGTTTTC	CASSAFGTVVF
TRBJ2-1	-	TRBV18	-	TGTGCCAGTTCAGGGACTGTCAATGAGCAGTTCTTC	CASSGTVNEQFF
TRBJ2-2	-	TRBV2	-	TGTGCCACCAGGGGACGGACGAACACCGGGGAGCTGTTTTTT	CATRGRTNTGELFF
TRBJ1-2	-	TRBV12-3/TRBV12-4	-	TGTGCCAGCAGTTTCCCGACCCGAGGCTACACCTTC	CASSFPTRGYTF
TRBJ2-3	-	TRBV12-3/TRBV12-4	few	TGTGCCAGCAGTTCCTTCGACAGCCCTAGCACAGATACGCAGTATTTT	CASSSFDSPSTDTQYF
TRBJ1-1	-	TRBV27	few	TGTGCCAGCAGTTTATATCAGGGTGAGGCTTTCTTT	CASSLYQGEAFF
TRBJ2-1	-	TRBV4-1	few	TGCGCCAGCAGCCAAGAGAGGTTCTCCTACAATGAGCAGTTCTTC	CASSQERFSYNEQFF
TRBJ1-1	-	TRBV29-1	few	TGCAGCGTTGAACTTTTGGCGGAAGCTTTCTTT	CSVELLAEAFF
TRBJ2-6	-	TRBV6-1	few	TGTGCCAGCAGTAGGACTGATATCGCTGGGGCCAACGTCCTGACTTTC	CASSRTDIAGANVLTF
TRBJ2-3	TRBD1	TRBV7-3	-	TGTGCCAGCAGCGCCCCGGGACAGGGGGCAGATACGCAGTATTTT	CASSAPGQGADTQYF
TRBJ2-3	-	TRBV7-8	-	TGTGCCAGCAGCTTGTACGGAAATGCCGCAGATACGCAGTATTTT	CASSLYGNAADTQYF
TRBJ2-3	-	TRBV29-1	many	TGCAGCGTTGCCCATACCGGGGCAGGCGATACGCAGTATTTT	CSVAHTGAGDTQYF
TRBJ2-1	TRBD2	TRBV6-1	-	TGTGCCAGCAGGAACCCAGGACTAGTTTCGGCCAATGAGCAGTTCTTC	CASRNPGLVSANEQFF
TRBJ1-5	-	TRBV11-2	-	TGTGCCAGCAGCCTCGACGGAACAGCCCGACAGCCCCAGCATTTT	CASSLDGTARQPQHF
TRBJ2-1	-	TRBV10-3	-	TGTGCCACAGGCCGCAACAATGAGCAGTTCTTC	CATGRNNEQFF
TRBJ1-6	-	TRBV12-3/TRBV12-4	many	TGTGCCAGCAGTGCAGGGATCCATAATTCACCCCTCCACTTT	CASSAGIHNSPLHF
TRBJ1-2	TRBD1	TRBV12-3/TRBV12-4	few	TGTGCCAGCAGTACGCCGGGACAGCTCTATGGCTACACCTTC	CASSTPGQLYGYTF
TRBJ2-6	-	TRBV5-1	-	TGCGCCAGCCCAACGGGAAACAGGGACTCTGGGGCCAACGTCCTGACTTTC	CASPTGNRDSGANVLTF
TRBJ2-2	-	TRBV25-1	few	TGTGCCAGCACCCCCCGGTTGGGCATAGGCGGGGAGCTGTTTTTT	CASTPRLGIGGELFF
TRBJ2-3	TRBD2	TRBV5-1	few	TGCGCCAGCAGCAGGGAGGGCCGAGATACGCAGTATTTT	CASSREGRDTQYF
TRBJ2-1	TRBD2	TRBV20-1	-	TGCAGTGCTAGGGTGGCTAGCGGGAATCCCTACAATGAGCAGTTCTTC	CSARVASGNPYNEQFF
TRBJ2-5	-	TRBV7-2	-	TGTGCCAGCAGCTTTGAGCTCGGCCTTGGGGCCCAGTACTTC	CASSFELGLGAQYF
TRBJ1-4	TRBD1	TRBV5-1	-	TGCGCCAGCAGCCCCGGGACAGGGGGAAATGAAAAACTGTTTTTT	CASSPGTGGNEKLFF
TRBJ1-1	-	TRBV2	few	TGTGCCAGCAGCTTAGACCCATCTTACACTGAAGCTTTCTTT	CASSLDPSYTEAFF
TRBJ2-3	-	TRBV11-2	many	TGTGCCAGCAGCTTATCCCCGCCGGATACGCAGTATTTT	CASSLSPPDTQYF
TRBJ2-4	-	TRBV29-1	few	TGCAGCGTGGAGGGACAGTTCCTAGCCAAAAACATTCAGTACTTC	CSVEGQFLAKNIQYF
TRBJ2-7	TRBD2	TRBV30	-	TGTGCCTGCGAGGGGACTAGCGGCTACGAGCAGTACTTC	CACEGTSGYEQYF
TRBJ1-5	TRBD1	TRBV6-1	once	TGTGCCAGCAGTGGGGGACAGCGCAATCAGCCCCAGCATTTT	CASSGGQRNQPQHF